The 2 T cell receptor beta chains below were found in one sample sequenced in a study of glioma-infiltrating T cells. The iRepertoire nested amplicon-rescue multiplex PCR amplified TCR alpha and beta CDR3s from RNA. TCRdb itself ran the multiplex PCR reads through MiXCR, one entry per CDR3 protein. The sample lists 3,500 to 4,000 distinct CDR3 sequences; around 92% were seen once. The sequenced sample was glioma tissue, nonneoplastic brain tissue, or PBMCs (not recorded which). Every receptor here comes from a human donor with low-grade glioma or glioblastoma, undergoing nonglioma brain surgery, or in good health (not recorded which).

Note on this clonotype: Germline and junction disagree at one end, which may indicate a read error. Being off target in a library aimed at alpha chains, this beta chain has a size of little meaning. The rearrangement links TRBV4-1 to TRBJ1-1; D gene ambiguous. The germline gives CDR1 MGHRA, CDR2 YSYEKL. CDR3 length equals 13 residues. CDR3 sequence (DNA): TGTGCCAGCAGCTTAGGCCGAGGTACTGAAGCTTTCTTT. Translating gives CASSLGRGTEAFF.

With regard to this clonotype: Because the library targeted alpha chains, this beta chain is an off-target read whose size means little. CDR3 protein: CAIRATDRYTF. CDR3 coding DNA: TGTGCCATCAGGGCGACCGATCGCTACACCTTC. This chain links TRBV10-3 with TRBJ1-2; D unresolved. Germline values: CDR1 ENHRY, CDR2 SYGVKD. V was trimmed by 6 bases and J by 9 bases, leaving 11 bases between them. CDR3 size: 11 residues.